This T cell receptor beta chain was captured by sequencing in a study of blood T cell repertoires in COVID-19. Study-level background: Samples representing acute and convalescent COVID-19 were sourced from the United States, Italy and Spain. Sources were T cells, B-cell-depleted T cells, or PBMCs; the material itself was cDNA or gDNA.

The V gene end was trimmed by 5 bases and the J gene end by 4 bases; junction bases not matched to a gene: 6. CDR1 is MNHNY and CDR2 is SVGAGI in the germline V gene (reference sequence). The CDR3 is 15 residues long. Authors' processing steps: Amplification of reference gene primers was used by the study to estimate nucleated cell counts. Profiling relied on immunoSEQ multiplex PCR, and the TCRdb table lists in-frame clones only, not all of them. That table gives V, J and clone size, and the DNA gave D and trimming. The data contain about 98,000 clones, about 85% of them singletons. This sequence originates from a woman older than 75 with acute or convalescent COVID-19. Source material: peripheral blood. The chain recombines TRBV6-6 with TRBJ2-1; 9 nucleotides agree with TRBD1. This CDR3 is CASSRDRADYNEQFF. CDR3 sequence (DNA): TGTGCCAGCAGTCGGGACAGGGCCGATTACAATGAGCAGTTCTTC.